This T cell receptor (beta chain) stems from a study of T-cell reconstitution after alpha-beta-depleted transplantation in children. CDR1 is MNHEY and CDR2 is SMNVEV in the germline V gene (reference sequence). This CDR3 comprises 13 residues. Trimming took 3 bases from V and 3 from J, leaving 9 bases between them. The TCRbeta library incorporated unique molecular identifiers. MiXCR, run by TCRdb on the PCR reads, gives a single entry per CDR3 protein. The sample shows about 370,000 distinct CDR3 sequences, roughly 20% of them seen only once. The V and J genes are TRBV27 and TRBJ2-7; D is undetermined. Sequences were derived from PBMCs from the stem cell graft donor, sampled from the stem cell graft. This sequence originates from a human donor who donated a stem cell graft to a child with acute myeloid leukemia. In nucleotides, the CDR3 is TGTGCCAGCAGTTTTTCCAGGAGCTACGAGCAGTACTTC. Translation: CASSFSRSYEQYF.